The following is a TCR beta chain sequence with its context. Its antigen is as yet unknown. There are 17 residues in the CDR3. Trimming cost V 5 bases and J 0 bases, with 17 bases left between them. Germline CDR1 reads SGHTA; CDR2 reads FQGNSA. Profiled with immunoSEQ multiplex PCR; TCRdb holds only in-frame clones, not every one. The sample has 180,000 or so clones, roughly 92% seen once; the top ten hold roughly 1.7%. The sample originates from a study of T cell responses to AZD1222 COVID-19 vaccine. Regarding the study as a whole: A mostly white British donor set with more females was recruited, and clonal diversity was possibly underestimated. Dominant at 160-218 and 743-854, vaccine-associated CD4 TCRs also spanned spike. Two AZD1222 administrations were followed by greater Spike-specific TCR breadth and depth.

Pooled together were second doses at about 4 or about 12 weeks. The chain is built from TRBV7-2 and TRBJ1-5; tentatively, D is TRBD1 (5 bases). Sequenced here: peripheral blood, sampled 28 days after the second AZD1222 dose. The clonotype originates from an adult who received the AZD1222 COVID-19 vaccine. CDR3 in DNA: TGTGCCAGCAGCCCCTCAAAGACAGCCGTTAGCAATCAGCCCCAGCATTTT. It encodes CASSPSKTAVSNQPQHF.